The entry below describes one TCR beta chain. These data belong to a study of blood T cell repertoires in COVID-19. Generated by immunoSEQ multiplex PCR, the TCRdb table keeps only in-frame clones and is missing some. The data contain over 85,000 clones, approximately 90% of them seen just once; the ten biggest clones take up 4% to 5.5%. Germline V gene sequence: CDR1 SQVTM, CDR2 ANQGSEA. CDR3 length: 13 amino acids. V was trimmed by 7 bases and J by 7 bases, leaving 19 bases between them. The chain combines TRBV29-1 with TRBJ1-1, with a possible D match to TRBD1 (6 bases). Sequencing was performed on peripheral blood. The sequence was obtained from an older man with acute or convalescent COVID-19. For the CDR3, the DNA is TGCAGCGGGGGTCAACAGGGAGGGCTTGAAGCTTTCTTT. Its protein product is CSGGQQGGLEAFF.